Following are 32 T cell receptor beta chains from one sample sequenced in a study of cytomegalovirus exposure and HLA in healthy donors. The PCR used 60 Vbeta and 13 Jbeta primers. Sequencing was performed with immunoSEQ multiplex PCR; in TCRdb, only in-frame clones are kept and a portion is missing. The sample has roughly 120,000 clones, 77% seen once. The sample comprised PBMCs. These TCRs come from a woman between 40 and 55 years old in good health and CMV-seropositive.

The V gene is TRBV27, the J gene TRBJ2-3, with TRBD2 identical over 9 bases. V shed 1 base and J 0 bases; nucleotides not matched to a gene: 2. The CDR3 loop spans 16 amino acids. CDR1 MNHEY and CDR2 SMNVEV come from the germline V gene (reference sequence). CDR3 amino acids: CASSLYSGSSTDTQYF. CDR3 bases: TGTGCCAGCAGTTTATATAGCGGGAGTAGCACAGATACGCAGTATTTT.

The rearrangement joins TRBV2 to TRBJ2-1, with 8 bases matching TRBD2. Germline values: CDR1 SNHLY, CDR2 FYNNEI. The CDR3 has 18 residues. V lost 7 bases to trimming and J lost 0 bases; unmatched junction nucleotides: 14. The chain's CDR3 is CASNLGRGSGISYNEQFF. CDR3 in DNA: TGTGCCAGCAACCTAGGGCGGGGTAGCGGGATCTCCTACAATGAGCAGTTCTTC.

The CDR3 DNA follows: TGTGCCAGCAAGGTGCGGACACTGGTTTCCTACAATGAGCAGTTCTTC. Protein: CASKVRTLVSYNEQFF. V gene TRBV28 combines with J gene TRBJ2-1; perhaps TRBD1 as D (5 bases). The CDR3 spans 16 residues. Trimming pared 7 bases from V and 1 base from J, leaving 17 bases between. CDR1 and CDR2 (germline): MDHEN, SYDVKM.

The chain uses TRBV7-9 and TRBJ2-1; 8 positions agree with TRBD2. This CDR3 has 15 amino acids. Unmatched junction bases numbered 6, after V lost 5 bases and J lost 3 bases. Germline lookup yields CDR1 SEHNR and CDR2 FQNEAQ (reference sequence). The CDR3 reads CASSLLAGLYNEQFF. The CDR3 nucleotides read TGTGCCAGCAGCCTGCTAGCGGGCCTCTACAATGAGCAGTTCTTC.

V is TRBV10-3 and J is TRBJ2-5, with D tentatively TRBD1 (5 bases). Germline V gene data show CDR1 as ENHRY and CDR2 as SYGVKD. V gave up 4 bases and J gave up 3 bases, with 6 bases separating them. This CDR3 contains 12 residues. CDR3 coding DNA: TGTGCCATCAGTGGACAGAAAGAGACCCAGTACTTC. The encoded protein is CAISGQKETQYF.

The chain has TRBV19 and TRBJ2-7; perhaps TRBD2 as D (6 bases). This CDR3 region has 16 residues. Trimming cost V 10 bases and J 2 bases, with 24 bases left between them. Looked up from germline, CDR1 is LNHDA and CDR2 is SQIVND (reference sequence). DNA for the CDR3: TGTGCCACCAGTTTAACCTACCGGGACTCACCCTACGAGCAGTACTTC. As protein: CATSLTYRDSPYEQYF.

In its sample, this clone was seen a few times. The V gene is TRBV18, the J gene TRBJ2-7; D might be TRBD1 (5 bases). Trimming pared 0 bases from V and 1 base from J, leaving 10 bases between. The V gene's germline CDR1 is KGHSH and CDR2 LQKENI. The CDR3 extends over 15 amino acids. CDR3 loop: CASSPPTGFSYEQYF. CDR3 DNA sequence: TGTGCCAGCTCACCACCTACAGGTTTTTCCTACGAGCAGTACTTC. The whole variable domain, remainder taken from reference TRBV18 and TRBJ2-7, is NAGVMQNPRHLVRRRGQEARLRCSPMKGHSHVYWYRQLPEEGLKFMVYLQKENIIDESGMPKERFSAEFPKEGPSILRIQQVVRGDSAAYFCASSPPTGFSYEQYFGPGTRLTVT.

This sequence joins TRBV5-1 and TRBJ1-2, with D unclear. V dropped 4 bases and J dropped 4 bases, with 17 bases sitting between them. The CDR3 consists of 15 residues. The germline gives CDR1 SGHRS, CDR2 YFSETQ. The CDR3 nucleotides read TGCGCCAGCAGCGGAGGGATTCAGGAGTTCTATGGCTACACCTTC. Its protein product is CASSGGIQEFYGYTF.

This chain connects TRBV19 to TRBJ2-1, with D perhaps matching TRBD2 (6 bases). Trimming took 5 bases from V and 12 from J, leaving 14 bases between them. CDR3 length: 12 amino acids. CDR1 LNHDA and CDR2 SQIVND come from the germline V gene (reference sequence). The CDR3 loop is CASSLSISGQFF. The DNA of the CDR3 is TGTGCCAGTAGTCTATCCATTAGCGGGCAGTTCTTC.

V usage is TRBV30 and J usage is TRBJ1-1; D may be TRBD1 (6 bases). The CDR3 runs 13 residues. V was clipped by 5 bases and J by 3 bases, with 13 bases between them. Germline loops: CDR1 GTSNPN, CDR2 SVGIG (reference sequence). In nucleotides, the CDR3 is TGTGCCTGGGGGGACACGGCGGACACTGAAGCTTTCTTT. This codes for CAWGDTADTEAFF.

This rearrangement joins TRBV4-1 to TRBJ2-7; tentatively, D is TRBD2 (6 bases). The CDR3 contains 17 residues. Per germline, CDR1 MGHRA and CDR2 YSYEKL. V dropped 4 bases and J dropped 0 bases, with 19 bases sitting between them. CDR3 amino acids: CASSPLYGTPNSYEQYF. DNA of the CDR3: TGCGCCAGCAGCCCCCTGTATGGGACTCCGAACTCCTACGAGCAGTACTTC.

This clone has more than one count but fewer than ten. The rearrangement joins TRBV7-9 to TRBJ1-1; D not certain. V gave up 5 bases and J gave up 2 bases, with 12 bases separating them. The CDR3 sequence is 14 residues long. The germline gives CDR1 SEHNR, CDR2 FQNEAQ (reference sequence). CDR3 loop: CASSPRSINTEAFF. The CDR3 bases are TGTGCCAGCAGCCCCCGGTCCATAAACACTGAAGCTTTCTTT.

V usage is TRBV15 and J usage is TRBJ2-7; 7 positions agree with TRBD1. This CDR3 has 13 residues. Germline values: CDR1 LNHNV, CDR2 YYDKDF (reference sequence). The V segment lost 4 bases and the J segment 4 bases; nucleotides outside the gene matches: 4. CDR3 region: CATSKAQGYEQYF. CDR3 nucleotides: TGTGCCACCAGCAAGGCACAGGGGTACGAGCAGTACTTC.

The J gene is TRBJ2-1, the V gene TRBV10-3; 9 bases fit TRBD2. The germline gives CDR1 ENHRY, CDR2 SYGVKD. The CDR3 length is 17 residues. The trim removed 0 bases at V and 6 bases at J, leaving 9 bases unmatched. The CDR3 here is CAISESPSGEGGNEQFF. The CDR3 DNA sequence: TGTGCCATCAGTGAGTCCCCTAGCGGGGAAGGGGGCAATGAGCAGTTCTTC.

This clone appeared a few times. This sequence joins TRBV6-6 and TRBJ1-1, with 7 bases aligning to TRBD1. This CDR3 is 15 amino acids long. Germline trimming cut 6 bases from V and 4 bases from J; bases unmatched to any gene: 11. Per germline, CDR1 MNHNY and CDR2 SVGAGI (reference sequence). In nucleotides, the CDR3 is TGTGCCAGCAGCAAAACGACAGGGCTCGGCACTGAAGCTTTCTTT. It specifies CASSKTTGLGTEAFF.

V gene TRBV5-1 combines with J gene TRBJ1-2; 8 bases are shared with TRBD1. J lost 10 bases, V lost 5 bases, and 10 bases had no gene match. The CDR3 extends over 13 amino acids. The germline CDR1 and CDR2 sequences are SGHRS and YFSETQ. CDR3 region: CASSPRGLAVYTF. In nucleotides, the CDR3 is TGCGCCAGCAGTCCCAGGGGGCTCGCTGTCTACACCTTC.

This clone was counted once. This rearrangement joins TRBV29-1 to TRBJ1-1, with a possible D match to TRBD1 (5 bases). Germline CDR1 SQVTM, CDR2 ANQGSEA. Trimming took 6 bases from V and 0 from J, leaving 17 bases between them. This CDR3 spans 15 amino acids. The CDR3: CSVALRQFMNTEAFF. CDR3 sequence (DNA): TGCAGCGTCGCTCTTCGACAGTTCATGAACACTGAAGCTTTCTTT.

This chain joins TRBV30 and TRBJ2-2, with TRBD2 matching 12 bases. This CDR3 is built from 15 residues. V was clipped by 0 bases and J by 7 bases; unmatched bases: 3. The germline V gene has CDR1 GTSNPN and CDR2 SVGIG (reference sequence). The CDR3 DNA sequence: TGTGCCTGGAGTGTGACTAGCGGGAGAGTCGGGGAGCTGTTTTTT. It specifies CAWSVTSGRVGELFF.

This clone was seen more than once but under ten times. The V call is TRBV27, the J call TRBJ2-3; D might be TRBD1 (6 bases). V gave up 2 bases and J gave up 0 bases, with 9 bases separating them. This CDR3 has 15 amino acids. Germline CDR1 MNHEY, CDR2 SMNVEV (reference sequence). In nucleotides, the CDR3 is TGTGCCAGCAGTTTACTGAGGGGGAGCACAGATACGCAGTATTTT. This translates into CASSLLRGSTDTQYF.

This clone was seen only a few times. The chain uses TRBV28 and TRBJ2-2; a weak D match, TRBD1 (6 bases). CDR1 is MDHEN and CDR2 is SYDVKM in the germline V gene. This CDR3 is 12 amino acids long. V lost 6 bases, J lost 8 bases, and 10 bases lay in between. CDR3 in amino acids: CASRAQGGELFF. DNA of the CDR3: TGTGCCAGCAGAGCGCAGGGGGGGGAGCTGTTTTTT.

J is TRBJ1-2 and V is TRBV7-9, with TRBD1 identical over 9 bases. The V gene's germline CDR1 is SEHNR and CDR2 FQNEAQ (reference sequence). This CDR3 is built from 14 residues. Germline trimming cut 5 bases from V and 6 bases from J; bases unmatched to any gene: 7. CDR3 residues: CASSQWGQGDGYTF. The CDR3 nucleotides are TGTGCCAGCAGCCAATGGGGACAGGGTGATGGCTACACCTTC.

The rearrangement uses TRBV6-1 and TRBJ1-4, with D possibly TRBD1 on 6 matching bases. Germline CDR1 and CDR2: MNHNS and SASEGT. Trimming removed 2 bases from V and 0 bases from J, with 16 bases in between. The CDR3 is 18 amino acids. As DNA, the CDR3 is TGTGCCAGCAGTGAAACTTCCGGGACACCTGCAACTAATGAAAAACTGTTTTTT. Protein: CASSETSGTPATNEKLFF.

The chain joins TRBV7-6 to TRBJ1-3; tentatively, D is TRBD1 (5 bases). With 5 bases removed from V and 2 bases from J, the gap between germline ends came to 13 bases. Per the germline V gene, CDR1 is SGHVS and CDR2 is FNYEAQ. The CDR3 runs 15 residues. CDR3 nucleotide sequence: TGTGCCAGCAGCCCCACACAGGTCCCTGGAAACACCATATATTTT. This translates into CASSPTQVPGNTIYF.

The rearrangement uses TRBV2 and TRBJ2-7; 13 bases fit TRBD2. CDR3 length: 15 amino acids. Trimming removed 4 bases from V and 3 bases from J; junction bases left unmatched: 3. Looked up from germline, CDR1 is SNHLY and CDR2 is FYNNEI. The CDR3 is CASSGLAGGLYEQYF. The CDR3 DNA reads as TGTGCCAGCAGTGGACTAGCGGGAGGCCTCTACGAGCAGTACTTC. Looking up the rest from reference TRBV2 and TRBJ2-7 gives the full variable domain: EPEVTQTPSHQVTQMGQEVILRCVPISNHLYFYWYRQILGQKVEFLVSFYNNEISEKSEIFDDQFSVERPDGSNFTLKIRSTKLEDSAMYFCASSGLAGGLYEQYFGPGTRLTVT.

CDR3 sequence: CASSQDRVLYEQYF. In nucleotides, the CDR3 is TGCGCCAGCAGCCAGGACAGGGTACTCTACGAGCAGTACTTC. This chain links TRBV4-1 with TRBJ2-7, with TRBD1 matching 8 bases. The germline gives CDR1 MGHRA, CDR2 YSYEKL. Trimming took 3 bases from V and 3 from J; bases not matched to a gene: 4. The CDR3 is made up of 14 amino acids.

The rearrangement links TRBV28 to TRBJ1-4; TRBD1 aligns across 8 bases. With 6 bases clipped from V and 7 bases from J, the junction kept 10 bases outside the gene matches. CDR1 MDHEN and CDR2 SYDVKM come from the germline V gene. The CDR3 covers 15 residues. The CDR3 loop reads CASRPTGGLSEKLFF. The CDR3 DNA sequence: TGTGCCAGCAGGCCCACAGGGGGATTGAGTGAAAAACTGTTTTTT.

V is TRBV6-6 and J is TRBJ2-1; 7 bases are shared with TRBD2. The CDR3 runs to 14 residues. V lost 2 bases to trimming and J lost 10 bases; unmatched junction nucleotides: 8. Germline CDR1 is MNHNY and CDR2 is SVGAGI (reference sequence). This chain's CDR3 is CASSYGGSVEEQFF. Here the CDR3 DNA reads TGTGCCAGCAGTTACGGCGGGAGTGTCGAGGAGCAGTTCTTC.

This sequence joins TRBV14 and TRBJ1-1; D is undetermined. This CDR3 has 15 residues. V was cut by 5 bases and J by 1 base, with 14 bases left in between. Germline V CDR1 and CDR2: SGHDN, FVKESK. DNA for the CDR3: TGTGCCAGCAGCTCCTTGGACTCAAGGAACACTGAAGCTTTCTTT. Its protein product is CASSSLDSRNTEAFF.

This clone was recorded only once. This rearrangement joins TRBV2 to TRBJ2-2; a possible D gene is TRBD1 (6 bases). CDR1 SNHLY and CDR2 FYNNEI come from the germline V gene. There are 14 residues in the CDR3. Trimming pared 5 bases from V and 4 bases from J, leaving 11 bases between. This chain's CDR3 is CASSTGWGTGELFF. DNA of the CDR3: TGTGCCAGCAGTACAGGGTGGGGCACCGGGGAGCTGTTTTTT.

The chain joins TRBV7-9 to TRBJ2-3, with 7 bases lining up with TRBD1. Trimming at V came to 5 bases and at J to 5 bases, leaving 10 bases not matched to a gene. CDR3 length: 15 amino acids. Germline values: CDR1 SEHNR, CDR2 FQNEAQ (reference sequence). The DNA for the CDR3 is TGTGCCAGCAGCGAGCCGGGACAGCGCGAAGATACGCAGTATTTT. Protein product: CASSEPGQREDTQYF.

The chain recombines TRBV5-5 with TRBJ2-5, with D possibly matching TRBD1 (6 bases). V was clipped by 4 bases and J by 1 base, with 14 bases between them. Germline loops: CDR1 SGHKS, CDR2 YYEKEE (reference sequence). This CDR3 spans 15 amino acids. CDR3 in DNA: TGTGCCAGCAGCCCCTCTACAGGGACCCAAGAGACCCAGTACTTC. This encodes CASSPSTGTQETQYF. Together with reference TRBV5-5 and TRBJ2-5, the CDR3 gives the full variable domain: DAGVTQSPTHLIKTRGQQVTLRCSPISGHKSVSWYQQVLGQGPQFIFQYYEKEERGRGNFPDRFSARQFPNYSSELNVNALLLGDSALYLCASSPSTGTQETQYFGPGTRLLVL.

Only a few counts were recorded for this clone. This chain uses TRBV5-1 with TRBJ2-7; 11 bases match TRBD2. Germline CDR1 reads SGHRS; CDR2 reads YFSETQ. V dropped 2 bases and J dropped 0; count of bases not matched to a gene: 1. This CDR3 contains 15 residues. The CDR3 nucleotides are TGCGCCAGCAGCTTACTAGCGGGAGCCTCCTACGAGCAGTACTTC. Translation gives CASSLLAGASYEQYF.